This passage covers 2 T cell receptor beta chains from one sample sequenced in a study of shared clonotypes between healthy human individuals. Generated by immunoSEQ multiplex PCR, the TCRdb table keeps only in-frame clones and is missing some. Of 2,500,000 or so clones detected, around nine tenths appear once; the ten largest clones hold 0.14%. The source material was naive CD4+ T cells sorted from blood. Subset of the sample: CD45RA+ positively selected. All receptors derive from a young man in good health.

This chain uses TRBV18 with TRBJ2-1; TRBD2 matches 14 bases. Germline values: CDR1 KGHSH, CDR2 LQKENI. The CDR3 has 15 amino acids. V was pared by 4 bases and J by 9 bases, with 5 bases of the junction left unmatched. Here the CDR3 reads CASSLGTSGRFEQFF. Here the CDR3 DNA reads TGTGCCAGCTCACTAGGGACTAGCGGGAGATTTGAGCAGTTCTTC. Full variable domain (rest looked up from reference TRBV18 and TRBJ2-1): NAGVMQNPRHLVRRRGQEARLRCSPMKGHSHVYWYRQLPEEGLKFMVYLQKENIIDESGMPKERFSAEFPKEGPSILRIQQVVRGDSAAYFCASSLGTSGRFEQFFGPGTRLTVL.

The chain combines TRBV28 with TRBJ2-7, with D possibly matching TRBD2 (5 bases). The germline CDR1 and CDR2 sequences are MDHEN and SYDVKM. The CDR3 length is 15 residues. Trimming took 3 bases from V and 5 from J, leaving 17 bases between them. DNA of the CDR3: TGTGCCAGCAGTTTCCCCTTTGGGGAGAAAAACGAGCAGTACTTC. This sequence encodes CASSFPFGEKNEQYF. The complete variable domain, with remaining parts taken from reference TRBV28 and TRBJ2-7, reads DVKVTQSSRYLVKRTGEKVFLECVQDMDHENMFWYRQDPGLGLRLIYFSYDVKMKEKGDIPEGYSVSREKKERFSLILESASTNQTSMYLCASSFPFGEKNEQYFGPGTRLTVT.